Shown below are 12 T cell receptor beta chains from a single sample sequenced in a study of cytomegalovirus exposure and HLA in healthy donors. 13 Jbeta primers and 60 Vbeta primers were used for the PCR. Here immunoSEQ multiplex PCR was the method, and the copy in TCRdb shows in-frame clones only, minus some. The table records about 96,000 clones, roughly 73% of them present only once. Specimen: PBMCs. The receptors derive from a man in his fifties or sixties in good health and CMV-seropositive.

This sequence joins TRBV7-6 and TRBJ2-2; maybe TRBD1 (6 bases). CDR1 is SGHVS, CDR2 FNYEAQ, per germline. The V end was cut by 5 bases, the J end by 2 bases, with 9 bases between. The CDR3 totals 14 residues. CDR3 in DNA: TGTGCCAGCAGCCGACAGGATAACACCGGGGAGCTGTTTTTT. Translated, it gives CASSRQDNTGELFF.

The rearrangement links TRBV30 to TRBJ1-1; no reliable D call. Between the trimmed V and J ends, which lost 3 bases and 4 bases, there was a span of 12 bases. The CDR3 is 13 residues long. Germline V lookup: CDR1 GTSNPN, CDR2 SVGIG (reference sequence). The CDR3 DNA sequence: TGTGCCTGGAGGGGAGTGGGGTCCACTGAAGCTTTCTTT. Amino acids: CAWRGVGSTEAFF.

The genes are TRBV28 and TRBJ1-2, with 7 bases matching TRBD1. The V gene end was trimmed by 10 bases and the J gene end by 5 bases; junction bases not matched to a gene: 7. Germline CDR1 is MDHEN and CDR2 is SYDVKM. This CDR3 is 12 amino acids long. The CDR3 DNA reads TGTGCCATTCCGGGACAGAGATATGGCTACACCTTC. Its protein product is CAIPGQRYGYTF.

The rearrangement joins TRBV30 to TRBJ1-6, with 8 positions matching TRBD1. Germline V lookup: CDR1 GTSNPN, CDR2 SVGIG (reference sequence). The CDR3 contains 20 residues. The CDR3 DNA reads as TGTGGGGTTTCGGCCTGGAGTGCAGCAACCCTACGACAGGGGAATTCACCCCTCCACTTT. Its protein product is CGVSAWSAATLRQGNSPLHF.

The rearrangement links TRBV20-1 to TRBJ1-1; D remains unclear. The CDR3 covers 11 residues. Germline lookup yields CDR1 DFQATT and CDR2 SNEGSKA (reference sequence). V was pared by 2 bases and J by 6 bases, with 7 bases between. Here the CDR3 reads CSARRVAEAFF. The CDR3 nucleotides read TGCAGTGCTAGACGGGTCGCTGAAGCTTTCTTT.

This clone came up a few times. The CDR3 DNA reads TGTGCCAGCAGTGCAACCGGCGGGCTCCAAGAGACCCAGTACTTC. This sequence encodes CASSATGGLQETQYF. The chain recombines TRBV27 with TRBJ2-5; possible D gene TRBD2, 5 bases. V gave up 5 bases and J gave up 1 base, with 14 bases separating them. The CDR3 is 15 residues long. Germline V CDR1 and CDR2: MNHEY, SMNVEV (reference sequence).

The table lists this clone with a few counts. J is TRBJ2-7 and V is TRBV18; 9 bases agree with TRBD1. CDR3 length: 15 amino acids. The germline V gene has CDR1 KGHSH and CDR2 LQKENI. Trimming at V came to 0 bases and at J to 7 bases, leaving 7 bases not matched to a gene. For the CDR3, the DNA is TGTGCCAGCTCACCACCTGCGGGACAGGGAAAAGAGCAGTACTTC. It specifies CASSPPAGQGKEQYF.

The rearrangement joins TRBV25-1 to TRBJ1-2, with TRBD1 matching over 9 bases. V lost 7 bases, J lost 2 bases, and 8 bases stayed unmatched. CDR3 length equals 15 residues. CDR1 is MGHDK and CDR2 is SYGVNS in the germline V gene. CDR3 DNA: TGTGCCAGCACCTCGGGACAGGGAAGGAACTATGGCTACACCTTC. Translated, it gives CASTSGQGRNYGYTF.

The rearrangement links TRBV4-2 to TRBJ1-6; D might be TRBD1 (5 bases). The germline gives CDR1 LGHNA, CDR2 YNFKEQ. V lost 5 bases and J lost 18, with 23 bases in between. This CDR3 is built from 14 residues. The CDR3 DNA reads as TGTGCCAGCAGCGGTGGGTTTGGGGGGATAGGGCCCCACTTT. This translates into CASSGGFGGIGPHF.

The chain links TRBV6-4 to TRBJ1-6; 8 positions match TRBD1. The CDR3 has 18 amino acids. After removal of 8 bases from V and 9 bases from J, the junction contained 21 bases not matched to a gene. Looked up from germline, CDR1 is MRHNA and CDR2 is SNTAGT. The CDR3 DNA is TGTGCCAGCGGAAAAAGTCCGAGTGGGACAGGCATTACTTCACCCCTCCACTTT. Residues: CASGKSPSGTGITSPLHF.

This clone has just one count. This chain uses TRBV7-2 with TRBJ2-3; perhaps TRBD1 as D (5 bases). Between the trimmed V and J ends, which lost 7 bases and 8 bases, there was a span of 13 bases. From germline, CDR1 is SGHTA and CDR2 FQGNSA. CDR3 length: 12 amino acids. CDR3 protein: CASTRAEVTQYF. In DNA, the CDR3 is TGTGCCAGCACCAGGGCGGAAGTTACGCAGTATTTT.

About this clone: Sequence at one end of the junction differs from germline and may be a read error. The gene calls are TRBV27 and TRBJ1-6; D is unresolved. This CDR3 has 12 residues. The germline V gene has CDR1 MNHEY and CDR2 SMNVEV (reference sequence). CDR3 DNA: TGTGCCGGCAGCGCCCTAAACCTCCCCCTCCACTTT. Translating gives CAGSALNLPLHF.